The 4 T cell receptor beta chains below all came from one sample that was sequenced in a study of response to subunit inactivated influenza vaccine. Each CDR3 protein is one row after TCRdb ran MiXCR on the RT-PCR reads. The sample holds some 640,000 distinct CDR3 sequences; approximately 15% are singletons and the top ten take 6.5% to 8.5%. Sample: PBMCs from blood, taken around two weeks before vaccination. The receptors were sampled from a man aged 50-60 years who received an inactivated influenza vaccine.

This clonotype showed up just a few times. This sequence joins TRBV28 and TRBJ1-2; D is uncertain. The CDR3 sequence is 14 residues long. V lost 2 bases, J lost 2 bases, and 9 bases lay in between. Germline loops: CDR1 MDHEN, CDR2 SYDVKM. CDR3 nucleotides: TGTGCCAGCAGTTTAACAGAGACCAACTATGGCTACACCTTC. This translates into CASSLTETNYGYTF.

This clonotype appeared a few times. J is TRBJ1-5 and V is TRBV6-2 or TRBV6-3, with 7 nucleotides matching TRBD1. The CDR3 covers 12 residues. From germline, CDR1 is MNHEY and CDR2 SVGEGT. Germline trimming cut 10 bases from V and 9 bases from J; bases unmatched to any gene: 9. DNA of the CDR3: TGTGCCACCCGGACAGGCTTAGGGCCCCAGCATTTT. It translates to CATRTGLGPQHF.

This clonotype was recorded a few times. V and J are TRBV6-5 and TRBJ2-5; 11 bases map to TRBD1. Losses at the gene ends were 2 bases for V and 1 base for J; bases not matched to a gene: 3. Germline V gene lookup returns CDR1 MNHEY and CDR2 SVGAGI. The CDR3 length is 16 residues. CDR3 DNA: TGTGCCAGCAGTTACCTGGGGACAGGGGGCCAAGAGACCCAGTACTTC. Its protein is CASSYLGTGGQETQYF.

In DNA form, the CDR3 reads TGCGCCAGCAGCTCCGAGCTGGTGGCTTACAATGAGCAGTTCTTC. Translated, it gives CASSSELVAYNEQFF. The gene calls are TRBV5-1 and TRBJ2-1; no reliable D call. Germline V gives CDR1 SGHRS, CDR2 YFSETQ. Trimming removed 3 bases from V and 4 bases from J, with 14 bases in between. There are 15 residues in the CDR3.